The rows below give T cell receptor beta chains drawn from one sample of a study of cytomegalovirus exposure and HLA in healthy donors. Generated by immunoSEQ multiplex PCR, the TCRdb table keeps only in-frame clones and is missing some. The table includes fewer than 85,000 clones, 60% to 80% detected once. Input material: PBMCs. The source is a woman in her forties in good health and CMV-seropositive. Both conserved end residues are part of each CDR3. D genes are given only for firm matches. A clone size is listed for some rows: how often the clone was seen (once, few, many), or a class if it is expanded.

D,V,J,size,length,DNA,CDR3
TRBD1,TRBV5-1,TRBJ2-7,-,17,TGCGCCAGCAGCCGGGGGTGGTCACAGGGGGCTAGTTACGAGCAGTACTTC,CASSRGWSQGASYEQYF
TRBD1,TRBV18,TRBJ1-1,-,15,TGTGCCAGCTCACCTTACAGGGGGACGAGGACTGAAGCTTTCTTT,CASSPYRGTRTEAFF
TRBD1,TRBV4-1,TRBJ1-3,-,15,TGCGCCAGCAGCCAAGGGACAGGGCCTGGAAACACCATATATTTT,CASSQGTGPGNTIYF
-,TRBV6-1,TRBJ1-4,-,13,TGTGCCAGCCGTCCGGTAACTAATGAAAAACTGTTTTTT,CASRPVTNEKLFF
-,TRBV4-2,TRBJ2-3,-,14,TGTGCCAGCAGAGGGGTGGAGGGGACAGATACGCAGTATTTT,CASRGVEGTDTQYF
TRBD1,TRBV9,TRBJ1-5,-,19,TGTGCCAGCAGCGTCTCGACAGGGCAGGGCCCTAATAGCAATCAGCCCCAGCATTTT,CASSVSTGQGPNSNQPQHF
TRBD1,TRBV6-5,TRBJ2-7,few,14,TGTGCCAGCAGTACGGACAGGGGGAGTTACGAGCAGTACTTC,CASSTDRGSYEQYF
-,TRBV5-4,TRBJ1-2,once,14,TGTGCCAGCAGCTTGGTAGGGAGCGACTATGGCTACACCTTC,CASSLVGSDYGYTF
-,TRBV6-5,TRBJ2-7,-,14,TGTGCCAGCAGTTACTCGACAGAGTCCTACGAGCAGTACTTC,CASSYSTESYEQYF
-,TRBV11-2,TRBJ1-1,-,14,TGTGCCAGCAGTTTTCTTCAGGGGAGCACTGAAGCTTTCTTT,CASSFLQGSTEAFF
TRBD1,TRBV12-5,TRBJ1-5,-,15,TGTGCTAGTGCCGCTATGACAGGGGTGGATCAGCCCCAGCATTTT,CASAAMTGVDQPQHF
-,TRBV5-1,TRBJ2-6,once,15,TGCGCCAGCAGCCAACAGGGAACGGGGGCCAACGTCCTGACTTTC,CASSQQGTGANVLTF
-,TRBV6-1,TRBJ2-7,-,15,TGTGCCAGCAGGGCGGACATCCTGAGCTCCTACGAGCAGTACTTC,CASRADILSSYEQYF
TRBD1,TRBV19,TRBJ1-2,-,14,TGTGCCAGTAGTACAGGGGGCTCCAACTATGGCTACACCTTC,CASSTGGSNYGYTF
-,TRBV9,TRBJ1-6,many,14,TGTGCCAGCAGCGCAGGGAATCTGAATTCACCCCTCCACTTT,CASSAGNLNSPLHF
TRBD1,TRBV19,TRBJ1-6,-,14,TGTGCCAGTAGAACGGACAGGGGGCGGAAACCCCTCCACTTT,CASRTDRGRKPLHF
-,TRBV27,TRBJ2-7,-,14,TGTGCCAGCAGTCCCGACAGAAGCTCCTACGAGCAGTACTTC,CASSPDRSSYEQYF
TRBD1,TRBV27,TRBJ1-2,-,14,TGTGCCAGCAGACTTCGGACAGGGTGGGTTGGCTACACCTTC,CASRLRTGWVGYTF
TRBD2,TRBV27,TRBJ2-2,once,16,TGTGCCAGCAGTCTCCGGACTAGCGGGGGGCGAGGGGAGCTGTTTTTT,CASSLRTSGGRGELFF
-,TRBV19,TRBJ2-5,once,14,TGTGCCAGTAGTATTTCGGTCAGGGAAGAGACCCAGTACTTC,CASSISVREETQYF
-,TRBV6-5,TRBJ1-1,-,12,TGTGCCAGCAATCAGGGAAACACTGAAGCTTTCTTT,CASNQGNTEAFF
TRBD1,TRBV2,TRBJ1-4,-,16,TGTGCCAGCAGAATCATTACAGGGGTGACTAATGAAAAACTGTTTTTT,CASRIITGVTNEKLFF
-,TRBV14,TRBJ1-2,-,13,TGTGCCAGCAGCCAAGCGACAGTCTATGGCTACACCTTC,CASSQATVYGYTF
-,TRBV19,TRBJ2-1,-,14,TGTGCCAGTAGTAACTCCCAGATAGCCAATGAGCAGTTCTTC,CASSNSQIANEQFF
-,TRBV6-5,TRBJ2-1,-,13,TGTGCCAGCACGAAAGACGGAGACAATGAGCAGTTCTTC,CASTKDGDNEQFF
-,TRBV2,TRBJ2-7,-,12,TGTGCCACAAGGCGGGCGGGCTACGAGCAGTACTTC,CATRRAGYEQYF
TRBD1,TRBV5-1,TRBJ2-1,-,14,TGCGCCAGCAGCCAGGGACAGGGGGCCGGTGAGCAGTTCTTC,CASSQGQGAGEQFF
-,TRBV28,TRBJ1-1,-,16,TGTGCCAGCAGTTCCACGGACAGATTCTACCTCACTGAAGCTTTCTTT,CASSSTDRFYLTEAFF
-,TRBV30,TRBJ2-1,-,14,TGTGCCTGGAGTGTACTTTTTAGCGGCAATGAGCAGTTCTTC,CAWSVLFSGNEQFF
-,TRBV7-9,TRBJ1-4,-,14,TGTGCCAGCAGCTTAGAACAGGGAATGGCAAAACTGTTTTTT,CASSLEQGMAKLFF
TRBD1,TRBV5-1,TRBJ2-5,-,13,TGCGCCAGCAAGACAGGGGAACGAGAGACCCAGTACTTC,CASKTGERETQYF
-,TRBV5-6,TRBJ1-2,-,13,TGTGCCAGCACCCTCGCCGGGAATGATGGCTACACCTTC,CASTLAGNDGYTF
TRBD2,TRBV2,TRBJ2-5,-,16,TGTGCCAGCAGTGGCGATGGCGGGGGACCACGGGAGACCCAGTACTTC,CASSGDGGGPRETQYF
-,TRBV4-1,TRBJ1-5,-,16,TGCGCCAGCAGCCAAGGCAGGGAATATAGCAATCAGCCCCAGCATTTT,CASSQGREYSNQPQHF
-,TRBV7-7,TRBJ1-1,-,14,TGTGCCAGCAGCCCGCCGGGACAAGACACTGAAGCTTTCTTT,CASSPPGQDTEAFF
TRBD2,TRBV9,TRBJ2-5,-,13,TGTGCCAGCACCCTAAGCGGGACGGAGACCCAGTACTTC,CASTLSGTETQYF
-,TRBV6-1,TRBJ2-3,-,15,TGTGCCAGCAGTGAATTTGGACTCGGCACAGATACGCAGTATTTT,CASSEFGLGTDTQYF
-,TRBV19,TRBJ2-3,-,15,TGTGCCAGTAGTATGGGGCGGCCTGCCACAGATACGCAGTATTTT,CASSMGRPATDTQYF